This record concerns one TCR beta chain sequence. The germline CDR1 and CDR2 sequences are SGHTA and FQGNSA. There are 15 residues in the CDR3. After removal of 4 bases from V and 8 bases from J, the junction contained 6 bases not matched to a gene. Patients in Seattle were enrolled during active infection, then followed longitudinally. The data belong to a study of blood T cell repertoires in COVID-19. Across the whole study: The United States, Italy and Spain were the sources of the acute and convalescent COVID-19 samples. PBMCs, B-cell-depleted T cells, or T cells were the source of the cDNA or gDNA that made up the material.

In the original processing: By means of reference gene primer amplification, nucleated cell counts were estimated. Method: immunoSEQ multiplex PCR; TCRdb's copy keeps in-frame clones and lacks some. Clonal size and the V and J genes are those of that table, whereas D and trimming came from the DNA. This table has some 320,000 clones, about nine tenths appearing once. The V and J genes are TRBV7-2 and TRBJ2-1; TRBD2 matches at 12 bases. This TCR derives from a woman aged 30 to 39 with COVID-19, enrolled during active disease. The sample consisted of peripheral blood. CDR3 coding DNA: TGTGCCAGCAGCTACCTAGCGGGGGGGCTAGATGAGCAGTTCTTC. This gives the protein CASSYLAGGLDEQFF. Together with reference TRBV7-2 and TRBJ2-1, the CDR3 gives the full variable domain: GAGVSQSPSNKVTEKGKDVELRCDPISGHTALYWYRQSLGQGLEFLIYFQGNSAPDKSGLPSDRFSAERTGGSVSTLTIQRTQQEDSAVYLCASSYLAGGLDEQFFGPGTRLTVL.